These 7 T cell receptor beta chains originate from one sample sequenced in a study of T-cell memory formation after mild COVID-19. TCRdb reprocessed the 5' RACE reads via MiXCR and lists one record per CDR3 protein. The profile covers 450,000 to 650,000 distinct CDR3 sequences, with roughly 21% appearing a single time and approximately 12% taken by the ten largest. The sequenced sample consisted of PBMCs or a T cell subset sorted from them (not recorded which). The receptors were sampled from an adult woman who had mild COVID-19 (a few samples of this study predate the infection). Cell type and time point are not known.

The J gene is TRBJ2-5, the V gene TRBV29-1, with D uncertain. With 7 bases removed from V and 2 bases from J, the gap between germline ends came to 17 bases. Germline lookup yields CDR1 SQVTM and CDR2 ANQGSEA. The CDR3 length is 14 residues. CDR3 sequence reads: CSGAPSGRQETQYF. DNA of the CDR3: TGCAGCGGGGCCCCCTCTGGGCGGCAAGAGACCCAGTACTTC.

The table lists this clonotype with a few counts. DNA for the CDR3: TGTGCCAGCAGCGTAGAGGCCCGAGGGGTTTACAATGAGCAGTTCTTC. Protein sequence: CASSVEARGVYNEQFF. The V gene is TRBV9, the J gene TRBJ2-1; D is tentatively TRBD1 or TRBD2 (5 bases each). The CDR3 sequence is 16 residues long. The germline V and J ends were trimmed by 0 bases and 4 bases, with 14 bases remaining between them. CDR1 SGDLS and CDR2 YYNGEE come from the germline V gene.

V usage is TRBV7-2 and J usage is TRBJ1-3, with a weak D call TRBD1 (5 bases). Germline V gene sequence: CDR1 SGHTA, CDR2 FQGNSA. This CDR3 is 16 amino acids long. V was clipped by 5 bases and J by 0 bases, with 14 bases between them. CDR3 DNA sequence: TGTGCCAGCAGCCCACGGGGCGGGGGCTCTGGAAACACCATATATTTT. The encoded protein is CASSPRGGGSGNTIYF.

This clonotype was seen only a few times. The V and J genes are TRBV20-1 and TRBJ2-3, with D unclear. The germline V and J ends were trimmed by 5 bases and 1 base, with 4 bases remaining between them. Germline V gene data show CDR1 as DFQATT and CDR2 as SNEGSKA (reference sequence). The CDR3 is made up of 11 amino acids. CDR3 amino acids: CSAGGTDTQYF. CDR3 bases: TGCAGTGCTGGGGGCACAGATACGCAGTATTTT.

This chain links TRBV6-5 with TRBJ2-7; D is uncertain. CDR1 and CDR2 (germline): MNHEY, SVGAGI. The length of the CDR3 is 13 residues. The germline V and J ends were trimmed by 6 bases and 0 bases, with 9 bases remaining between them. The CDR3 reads CASRKGVSYEQYF. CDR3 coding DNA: TGTGCCAGCAGAAAAGGAGTCTCCTACGAGCAGTACTTC.

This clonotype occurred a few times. CDR3 bases: TGTGCCAGCAGTTTGTATCTGACGGGAGGGAGGAACCGCGCCAATGAGCAGTTCTTC. The encoded protein is CASSLYLTGGRNRANEQFF. V is TRBV6-1 and J is TRBJ2-1, with 8 bases aligning to TRBD2. V lost 5 bases, J lost 6 bases, and 21 bases stayed unmatched. This CDR3 comprises 19 residues. Germline values: CDR1 MNHNS, CDR2 SASEGT.

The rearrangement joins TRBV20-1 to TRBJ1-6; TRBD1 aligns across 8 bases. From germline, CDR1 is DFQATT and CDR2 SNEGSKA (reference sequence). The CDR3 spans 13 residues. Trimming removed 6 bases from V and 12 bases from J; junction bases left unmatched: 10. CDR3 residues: CSARPDRAGPLHF. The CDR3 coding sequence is TGCAGTGCACGCCCGGACAGGGCGGGACCCCTCCACTTT.